A few counts support the clone carrying this TCR beta chain. As yet, its antigen is unknown. PCR employed 60 Vbeta and 13 Jbeta primers. Sequencing used immunoSEQ multiplex PCR; TCRdb keeps in-frame clones, though not all of them. The top ten hold approximately 2% of the sample, which has 150,000 or so clones, around 74% seen once. This entry comes from a study of cytomegalovirus exposure and HLA in healthy donors. Study information: About 80 million unique TCRs from HLA-typed donors were held in an early data release.

Findings and limits, study-wide: Some public TCRs appeared in many individuals, while most sequences were rare. The study assumed roughly uniform donor sequencing depth for presence/absence analyses.

Germline CDR1 LNHDA, CDR2 SQIVND (reference sequence). CDR3 length: 14 amino acids. The V gene end was trimmed by 5 bases and the J gene end by 8 bases; junction bases not matched to a gene: 10. Sequencing was carried out using PBMCs. This chain joins TRBV19 and TRBJ1-2; 8 nucleotides line up with TRBD1. This clonotype was sampled from a female donor in good health and CMV-seronegative. The chain's CDR3 is CASSPRQGLSGYTF. CDR3 nucleotide sequence: TGTGCCAGTAGTCCGCGACAGGGGCTGAGCGGCTACACCTTC.